The T cell receptor (beta chain) under discussion was sequenced for a study of early T cells in non-severe SARS-CoV-2 infection. TCRdb re-called the 5' RACE reads through MiXCR, storing one row per CDR3 protein. This sample carries 50,000 to 65,000 distinct CDR3 sequences, around 20% of them seen once, and the ten largest clones take 16%. This clonotype has just a few counts. This CDR3 comprises 15 residues. Germline V gene data show CDR1 as DFQATT and CDR2 as SNEGSKA (reference sequence). Trimming removed 6 bases at V and 0 bases at J, with 15 bases between. The chain uses TRBV20-1 and TRBJ2-1; possible D gene TRBD1, 6 bases. Here the sequenced sample was whole blood, taken at baseline. This sequence was found in an adult who was a healthcare worker with PCR-confirmed SARS-CoV-2 infection or an uninfected control (not recorded which). Here the CDR3 DNA reads TGCAGTGCCCGTGGGACATTAAACTCCTACAATGAGCAGTTCTTC. This encodes CSARGTLNSYNEQFF.